This T cell receptor beta chain appears in the sequencing data of a study of T and B cells in COVID-19 patients. This clonotype turned up a few times. The antigen is not known. Study-level points and caveats: In COVID-19 patients, T cell receptor beta variable and joining gene use was reportedly strongly skewed. Of 2,300 or so TCR clusters found only in the recovered cohort, fewer than 40 had low generation probability.

BIOMED2 TRB-A/B primer pools were used in multiplex TRB PCR. TCRdb reanalysed the multiplex PCR reads using MiXCR and keeps one entry per CDR3 protein. In the table there are over 1,000 distinct CDR3 sequences, under 35% of which are singletons. Looked up from germline, CDR1 is DFQATT and CDR2 is SNEGSKA (reference sequence). The CDR3 loop spans 14 amino acids. With 6 bases clipped from V and 5 bases from J, the junction kept 9 bases outside the gene matches. Each TRB amplification used roughly 250-550 ng of genomic DNA from blood. This receptor was identified in a human donor with active COVID-19. The sequenced sample was blood. The genes are TRBV20-1 and TRBJ2-1; 8 bases are shared with TRBD2. Here the CDR3 DNA reads TGCAGTGCGACCGTAGCGGGAAGCCACAATGAGCAGTTCTTC. This sequence encodes CSATVAGSHNEQFF.